Shown below are 29 T cell receptor beta chains from a single sample sequenced in a study of cytomegalovirus exposure and HLA in healthy donors. The PCR used 60 Vbeta and 13 Jbeta primers. Using immunoSEQ multiplex PCR, the repertoire was profiled, and TCRdb retains in-frame clones only, with some absent. The listing records 200,000 or so clones. The sequenced material came from PBMCs. The receptors were gathered from a boy between 10 and 17 years old in good health and CMV-seronegative.

The chain is built from TRBV7-2 and TRBJ1-2; weak D call: TRBD1 (5 bases). Deletions cut 0 bases from V and 3 bases from J, with 11 bases between. The CDR3 has 15 residues. Germline V lookup: CDR1 SGHTA, CDR2 FQGNSA. DNA of the CDR3: TGTGCCAGCAGCTTAGCGATAGGGGAGGACTATGGCTACACCTTC. Protein product: CASSLAIGEDYGYTF.

The chain combines TRBV9 with TRBJ2-2; 8 bases map to TRBD2. This CDR3 spans 17 amino acids. After removal of 4 bases from V and 1 base from J, the junction contained 9 bases not matched to a gene. CDR1 and CDR2 from the germline V gene are SGDLS and YYNGEE. The CDR3 spells CASSSQPGLVNTGELFF. DNA for the CDR3: TGTGCCAGCAGCTCCCAGCCGGGACTAGTGAACACCGGGGAGCTGTTTTTT.

The chain is built from TRBV4-2 and TRBJ2-3; 9 nucleotides agree with TRBD2. CDR3 size: 14 residues. The trim removed 3 bases at V and 4 bases at J, leaving 2 bases unmatched. CDR1 is LGHNA, CDR2 YNFKEQ, per germline. Here the CDR3 DNA reads TGTGCCAGCAGCCAGGGGACTAGCCCAGATACGCAGTATTTT. It codes for CASSQGTSPDTQYF.

V gene TRBV7-8 combines with J gene TRBJ2-7; 13 positions agree with TRBD2. Trimming took 7 bases from V and 4 from J; bases not matched to a gene: 13. This CDR3 contains 17 residues. CDR1 and CDR2 (germline): SGHVS, FQNEAQ. CDR3 sequence: CASTWEFGTSGAYEQYF. CDR3 DNA sequence: TGTGCCAGCACCTGGGAGTTTGGGACTAGCGGGGCTTACGAGCAGTACTTC.

The chain employs TRBV13 and TRBJ2-3, with 11 bases identical to TRBD2. Losses at the gene ends were 5 bases for V and 1 base for J; bases not matched to a gene: 23. The CDR3 loop spans 22 amino acids. Germline assignment: CDR1 PRHDT and CDR2 FYEKMQ (reference sequence). The CDR3, as DNA: TGTGCCAGCAGCCTCGCAGGCGAAGAGGCGGTAGCGGGGGGGAGGGGCACAGATACGCAGTATTTT. Translating gives CASSLAGEEAVAGGRGTDTQYF. The full variable domain, with the rest looked up from reference TRBV13 and TRBJ2-3, is AAGVIQSPRHLIKEKRETATLKCYPIPRHDTVYWYQQGPGQDPQFLISFYEKMQSDKGSIPDRFSAQQFSDYHSELNMSSLELGDSALYFCASSLAGEEAVAGGRGTDTQYFGPGTRLTVL.

The rearrangement joins TRBV9 to TRBJ2-1; 11 bases match TRBD2. The ends lost 7 bases at V and 5 bases at J; junction bases unmatched: 8. The CDR3 length is 15 residues. Germline-derived CDR1 and CDR2 are SGDLS and YYNGEE. The chain's CDR3 is CASGRGSGGDNEQFF. The DNA for the CDR3 is TGTGCCAGCGGCCGGGGTAGCGGGGGGGACAATGAGCAGTTCTTC.

This chain links TRBV5-1 with TRBJ1-1; D gene ambiguous. The CDR3 runs to 8 residues. Germline CDR1 SGHRS, CDR2 YFSETQ. CDR3 sequence: CSGTEAFF. The CDR3 DNA reads TGCTCCGGCACTGAAGCTTTCTTT.

The chain couples TRBV18 to TRBJ1-1; a weak D match, TRBD1 (5 bases). Germline loops: CDR1 KGHSH, CDR2 LQKENI. The germline V and J ends were trimmed by 0 bases and 1 base, with 6 bases remaining between them. This CDR3 has 14 residues. Written as DNA, the CDR3 is TGTGCCAGCTCACCACCGCAGGGGAACACTGAAGCTTTCTTT. This encodes CASSPPQGNTEAFF.

This rearrangement joins TRBV28 to TRBJ1-1; perhaps TRBD1 as D (6 bases). V shed 6 bases and J shed 1 base, with 18 bases lying between them. The CDR3 runs 16 residues. Germline V gene sequence: CDR1 MDHEN, CDR2 SYDVKM. CDR3 DNA sequence: TGTGCCAGCAGCACCTCACAGGGAGTGTGGAACACTGAAGCTTTCTTT. It yields the protein CASSTSQGVWNTEAFF. The whole variable domain, remainder taken from reference TRBV28 and TRBJ1-1, is DVKVTQSSRYLVKRTGEKVFLECVQDMDHENMFWYRQDPGLGLRLIYFSYDVKMKEKGDIPEGYSVSREKKERFSLILESASTNQTSMYLCASSTSQGVWNTEAFFGQGTRLTVV.

The gene calls are TRBV6-6 and TRBJ2-5; TRBD1 agrees at 9 bases. After removal of 8 bases from V and 4 bases from J, the junction contained 8 bases not matched to a gene. The CDR3 spans 14 residues. Germline V CDR1 and CDR2: MNHNY, SVGAGI (reference sequence). The CDR3 spells CASGRTGVRETQYF. The CDR3 DNA is TGTGCCAGCGGTCGGACAGGGGTGAGAGAGACCCAGTACTTC.

The chain combines TRBV6-1 with TRBJ2-2, with D possibly TRBD2 on 6 matching bases. This CDR3 spans 14 amino acids. Trimming cost V 3 bases and J 2 bases, with 7 bases left between them. Germline assignment: CDR1 MNHNS and CDR2 SASEGT. The CDR3 is CASSDGGNTGELFF. CDR3 sequence (DNA): TGTGCCAGCAGTGACGGGGGTAACACCGGGGAGCTGTTTTTT.

This chain joins TRBV6-1 and TRBJ2-3, with 15 positions matching TRBD2. The V and J ends lost 7 bases and 8 bases, in that order; junction bases with no gene match: 7. Germline assignment: CDR1 MNHNS and CDR2 SASEGT. This CDR3 comprises 15 residues. The CDR3 loop is CASTGLAGGIGTQYF. DNA of the CDR3: TGTGCCAGCACTGGACTAGCGGGGGGGATCGGTACGCAGTATTTT.

The CDR3 spells CANGRDYNEQFF. The CDR3 DNA sequence: TGTGCCAACGGACGGGACTACAATGAGCAGTTCTTC. The chain has TRBV2 and TRBJ2-1; weak D call: TRBD2 (5 bases). V gave up 10 bases and J gave up 3 bases, with 10 bases separating them. This CDR3 spans 12 amino acids. Per the germline V gene, CDR1 is SNHLY and CDR2 is FYNNEI.

V usage is TRBV4-1 and J usage is TRBJ2-2, with D possibly TRBD2 on 6 matching bases. The germline V gene encodes CDR1 MGHRA and CDR2 YSYEKL. V was clipped by 1 base and J by 1 base, with 16 bases between them. The CDR3 runs to 18 residues. The CDR3 DNA is TGCGCCAGCAGCCAAGGAGGCATGGCGGGGTGGAACACCGGGGAGCTGTTTTTT. It specifies CASSQGGMAGWNTGELFF.

Regarding this clone: One end of the junction does not line up with germline, which may come from a read error. J is TRBJ1-1 and V is TRBV7-6, with D unresolved. The CDR3 runs 12 residues. CDR1 and CDR2 (germline): SGHVS, FNYEAQ. Here the CDR3 reads CVSGDLNTEAFF. The CDR3 bases are TGTGTCAGCGGAGACCTGAACACTGAAGCTTTCTTT.

The V call is TRBV5-1, the J call TRBJ2-5, with 8 bases aligning to TRBD2. Germline V lookup: CDR1 SGHRS, CDR2 YFSETQ. The CDR3 covers 15 residues. With 0 bases clipped from V and 4 bases from J, the junction kept 5 bases outside the gene matches. CDR3 bases: TGCGCCAGCAGCTTGGCTGCGGGGGGCCCAGAGACCCAGTACTTC. It translates to CASSLAAGGPETQYF.

The chain employs TRBV7-9 and TRBJ1-6; 8 bases align to TRBD1. The CDR3 spans 14 residues. Trimming removed 4 bases from V and 7 bases from J; junction bases left unmatched: 3. Germline V gene sequence: CDR1 SEHNR, CDR2 FQNEAQ (reference sequence). The CDR3 loop reads CASSYRDRNSPLHF. CDR3 coding DNA: TGTGCCAGCAGCTACCGGGACAGGAATTCACCCCTCCACTTT.

The gene calls are TRBV4-1 and TRBJ2-1; 15 bases are a match to TRBD2. Germline CDR1 is MGHRA and CDR2 is YSYEKL. V gave up 2 bases and J gave up 5 bases; unmatched junction bases: 10. The CDR3 runs 19 residues. DNA for the CDR3: TGCGCCAGCAGCCAAAAGGGACTAGCGGGGGGCCCTGGCCACAATGAGCAGTTCTTC. Residues: CASSQKGLAGGPGHNEQFF.

The genes are TRBV5-1 and TRBJ2-4, with a tentative D call TRBD2 (6 bases). Deletions cut 2 bases from V and 9 bases from J, with 12 bases between. CDR1 is SGHRS, CDR2 YFSETQ, per germline. The CDR3 length is 13 residues. The CDR3 DNA follows: TGCGCCAGCAGCTTAGGAGGGAAGTCCATTCAGTACTTC. This sequence encodes CASSLGGKSIQYF.

V and J are TRBV7-6 and TRBJ2-5; 10 bases align to TRBD1. CDR1 is SGHVS and CDR2 is FNYEAQ in the germline V gene. V dropped 4 bases and J dropped 5; count of bases not matched to a gene: 4. The CDR3 consists of 14 residues. The CDR3 here is CASSSGQGTETQYF. The CDR3 nucleotides read TGTGCCAGCAGCTCGGGACAGGGGACGGAGACCCAGTACTTC. Looking up the rest from reference TRBV7-6 and TRBJ2-5 gives the full variable domain: GAGVSQSPRYKVTKRGQDVALRCDPISGHVSLYWYRQALGQGPEFLTYFNYEAQQDKSGLPNDRFSAERPEGSISTLTIQRTEQRDSAMYRCASSSGQGTETQYFGPGTRLLVL.

V and J are TRBV5-5 and TRBJ1-2, with TRBD1 matching 7 bases. Germline CDR1 SGHKS, CDR2 YYEKEE (reference sequence). This CDR3 region has 15 residues. After removal of 5 bases from V and 5 bases from J, the junction contained 12 bases not matched to a gene. The CDR3 protein is CASSHPGQSLYGYTF. CDR3 bases: TGTGCCAGCAGTCACCCGGGACAGAGCCTTTATGGCTACACCTTC.

J is TRBJ1-2 and V is TRBV9, with TRBD1 as a possible D gene (5 bases). Per the germline V gene, CDR1 is SGDLS and CDR2 is YYNGEE. The ends were cut back, 5 bases at V and 0 bases at J, with 11 bases in the middle. This CDR3 has 14 residues. The CDR3 nucleotides read TGTGCCAGCAGTGACGACAGCTCTAACTATGGCTACACCTTC. Its protein product is CASSDDSSNYGYTF.

The chain is built from TRBV7-6 and TRBJ1-4; D is perhaps TRBD1 (6 bases). Germline lookup yields CDR1 SGHVS and CDR2 FNYEAQ. The CDR3 has 16 amino acids. V was shortened by 5 bases and J by 2 bases, with 15 bases between the two germline ends. This chain's CDR3 is CASSKGPGATNEKLFF. CDR3 in DNA: TGTGCCAGCAGCAAGGGACCAGGGGCCACTAATGAAAAACTGTTTTTT.

This chain uses TRBV19 with TRBJ2-1, with no clear D. CDR3 length: 15 residues. V was clipped by 2 bases and J by 9 bases, with 17 bases between them. Germline V lookup: CDR1 LNHDA, CDR2 SQIVND (reference sequence). CDR3 sequence reads: CASSIYVYAPGEQFF. The DNA for the CDR3 is TGTGCCAGTAGTATATATGTATATGCCCCCGGTGAGCAGTTCTTC.

V gene TRBV6-1 combines with J gene TRBJ1-2; a weak D match, TRBD1 (6 bases). This CDR3 has 14 amino acids. Between the trimmed V and J ends, which lost 7 bases and 0 bases, there was a span of 12 bases. CDR1 MNHNS and CDR2 SASEGT come from the germline V gene. The CDR3 DNA reads as TGTGCCAGCATAATACAGGGTTCTAACTATGGCTACACCTTC. Protein: CASIIQGSNYGYTF.

CDR3 nucleotide sequence: TGTGCCAGCAGCTTAGGGCAGGGGGCGCAAAAAAACATTCAGTACTTC. It encodes CASSLGQGAQKNIQYF. V usage is TRBV7-2 and J usage is TRBJ2-4; 8 positions agree with TRBD1. Trimming took 1 base from V and 4 from J; bases not matched to a gene: 6. Looked up from germline, CDR1 is SGHTA and CDR2 is FQGNSA. There are 16 residues in the CDR3.

The chain employs TRBV19 and TRBJ1-5, with 9 nucleotides matching TRBD1. The ends lost 6 bases at V and 4 bases at J; junction bases unmatched: 7. CDR1 LNHDA and CDR2 SQIVND come from the germline V gene (reference sequence). The CDR3 loop spans 15 amino acids. CDR3 bases: TGTGCCAGTAGGCCGGACAGGGGACAGAATCAGCCCCAGCATTTT. It translates to CASRPDRGQNQPQHF.

The genes are TRBV6-5 and TRBJ2-5; TRBD1 is a possible D gene (6 bases). The CDR3 runs to 15 residues. Germline V gives CDR1 MNHEY, CDR2 SVGAGI. V was shortened by 6 bases and J by 2 bases, with 16 bases between the two germline ends. The CDR3 nucleotides read TGTGCCAGCAGCCTACAGGGTGATTGGCAAGAGACCCAGTACTTC. It translates to CASSLQGDWQETQYF.

The rearrangement links TRBV19 to TRBJ1-1; TRBD1 might be the D (6 bases). There are 16 residues in the CDR3. Germline V gene data show CDR1 as LNHDA and CDR2 as SQIVND (reference sequence). V was trimmed by 2 bases and J by 4 bases, leaving 17 bases between them. The CDR3 spells CASSIPGHSSGTEAFF. As DNA, the CDR3 is TGTGCCAGTAGTATACCGGGACATTCCTCGGGCACTGAAGCTTTCTTT.